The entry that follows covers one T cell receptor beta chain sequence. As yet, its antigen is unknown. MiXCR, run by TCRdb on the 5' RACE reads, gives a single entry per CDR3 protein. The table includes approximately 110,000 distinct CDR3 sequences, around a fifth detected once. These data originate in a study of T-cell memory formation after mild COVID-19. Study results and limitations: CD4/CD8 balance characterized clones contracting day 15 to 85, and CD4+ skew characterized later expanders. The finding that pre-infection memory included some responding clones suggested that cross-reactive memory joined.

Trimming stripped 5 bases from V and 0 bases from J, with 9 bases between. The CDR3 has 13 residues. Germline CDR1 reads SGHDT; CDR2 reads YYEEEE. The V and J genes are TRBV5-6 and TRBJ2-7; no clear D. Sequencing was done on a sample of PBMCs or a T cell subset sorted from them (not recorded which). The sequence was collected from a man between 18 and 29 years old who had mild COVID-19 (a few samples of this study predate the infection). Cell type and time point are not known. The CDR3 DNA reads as TGTGCCAGCAGGCGGAGTATCTCCTACGAGCAGTACGTC. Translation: CASRRSISYEQYV.